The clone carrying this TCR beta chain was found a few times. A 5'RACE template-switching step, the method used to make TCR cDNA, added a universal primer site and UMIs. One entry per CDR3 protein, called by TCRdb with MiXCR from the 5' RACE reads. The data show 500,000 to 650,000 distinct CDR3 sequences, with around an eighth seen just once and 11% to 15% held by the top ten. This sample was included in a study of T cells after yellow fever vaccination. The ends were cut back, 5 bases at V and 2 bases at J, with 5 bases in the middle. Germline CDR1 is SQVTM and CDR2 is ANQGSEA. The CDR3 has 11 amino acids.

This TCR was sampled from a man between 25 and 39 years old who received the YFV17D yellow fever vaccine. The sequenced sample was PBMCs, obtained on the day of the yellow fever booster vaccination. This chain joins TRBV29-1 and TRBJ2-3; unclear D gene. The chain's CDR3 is CSVQHTDTQYF. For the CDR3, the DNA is TGCAGCGTTCAGCACACAGATACGCAGTATTTT.